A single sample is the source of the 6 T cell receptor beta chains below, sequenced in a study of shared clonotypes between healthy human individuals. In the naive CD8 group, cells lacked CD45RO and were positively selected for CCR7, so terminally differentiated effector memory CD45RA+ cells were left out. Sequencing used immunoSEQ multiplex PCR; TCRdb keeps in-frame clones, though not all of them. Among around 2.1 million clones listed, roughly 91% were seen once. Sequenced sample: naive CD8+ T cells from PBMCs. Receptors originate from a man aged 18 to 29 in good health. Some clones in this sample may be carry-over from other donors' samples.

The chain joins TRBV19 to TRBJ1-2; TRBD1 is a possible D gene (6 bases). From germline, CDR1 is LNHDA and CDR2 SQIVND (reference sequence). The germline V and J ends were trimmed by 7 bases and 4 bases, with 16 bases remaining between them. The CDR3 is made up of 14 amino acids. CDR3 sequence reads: CASTPTGVFYGYTF. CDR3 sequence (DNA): TGTGCCAGTACCCCGACAGGAGTCTTCTATGGCTACACCTTC.

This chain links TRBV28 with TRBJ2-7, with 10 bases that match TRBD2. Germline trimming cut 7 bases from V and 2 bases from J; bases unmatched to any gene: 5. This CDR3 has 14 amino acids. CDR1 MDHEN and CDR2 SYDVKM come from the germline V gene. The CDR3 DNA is TGTGCCAGCAACAGACTAGCGGGTCCCTACGAGCAGTACTTC. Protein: CASNRLAGPYEQYF.

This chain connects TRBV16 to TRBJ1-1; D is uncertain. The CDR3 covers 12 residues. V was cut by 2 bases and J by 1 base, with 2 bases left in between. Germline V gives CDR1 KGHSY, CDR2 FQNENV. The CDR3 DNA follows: TGTGCCAGCAGCCAAGAGAACACTGAAGCTTTCTTT. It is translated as CASSQENTEAFF.

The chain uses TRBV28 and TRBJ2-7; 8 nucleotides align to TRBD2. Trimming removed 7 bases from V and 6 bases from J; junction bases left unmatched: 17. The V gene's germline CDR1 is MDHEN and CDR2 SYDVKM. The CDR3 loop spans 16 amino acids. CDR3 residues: CASTGRVRAGVGEQYF. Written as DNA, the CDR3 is TGTGCCAGCACGGGCAGGGTAAGAGCGGGAGTAGGCGAGCAGTACTTC.

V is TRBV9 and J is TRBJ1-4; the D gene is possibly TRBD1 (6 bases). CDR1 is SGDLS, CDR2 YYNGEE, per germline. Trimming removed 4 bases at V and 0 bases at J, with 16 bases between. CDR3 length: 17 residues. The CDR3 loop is CASSHEGGTATNEKLFF. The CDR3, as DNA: TGTGCCAGCAGCCATGAGGGGGGTACGGCAACTAATGAAAAACTGTTTTTT.

CDR3 sequence (DNA): TGTGCCAGCAGTGACGAGGCGTCCTCTGGAAACACCATATATTTT. Amino acids: CASSDEASSGNTIYF. V is TRBV6-4 and J is TRBJ1-3; D not resolved. V was pared by 2 bases and J by 0 bases, with 8 bases between. The germline V gene has CDR1 MRHNA and CDR2 SNTAGT. The CDR3 extends over 15 amino acids.